This record covers a single TCR beta chain. This sample was included in a study of blood T cell repertoires in COVID-19. On the study more broadly: Samples taken during acute and convalescent COVID-19 were collected in the United States, Italy and Spain. T cells, B-cell-depleted T cells, or PBMCs supplied cDNA or gDNA.

The CDR3 runs 16 residues. Trimming removed 4 bases from V and 6 bases from J; junction bases left unmatched: 7. From germline, CDR1 is LGHDT and CDR2 YNNKEL (reference sequence). Original analysis: Counts of nucleated cells, estimated from reference gene primer amplification, were obtained. The data were produced by immunoSEQ multiplex PCR, yet TCRdb's version contains in-frame clones alone and is incomplete. V and J calls and clone size follow that table, whereas D and trimming were derived from the DNA. Of hundreds of thousands of clones in the sample, roughly 86% were seen once. The origin of this receptor is a man aged 55 to 70 with acute or convalescent COVID-19. The sample comprised peripheral blood. This rearrangement joins TRBV3-1 (or the pseudogene TRBV3-2) to TRBJ1-3, with TRBD1 matching 12 bases. CDR3 residues: CASSPGTGGAVNTIYF. CDR3 bases: TGTGCCAGCAGCCCCGGGACAGGGGGCGCGGTAAACACCATATATTTT.